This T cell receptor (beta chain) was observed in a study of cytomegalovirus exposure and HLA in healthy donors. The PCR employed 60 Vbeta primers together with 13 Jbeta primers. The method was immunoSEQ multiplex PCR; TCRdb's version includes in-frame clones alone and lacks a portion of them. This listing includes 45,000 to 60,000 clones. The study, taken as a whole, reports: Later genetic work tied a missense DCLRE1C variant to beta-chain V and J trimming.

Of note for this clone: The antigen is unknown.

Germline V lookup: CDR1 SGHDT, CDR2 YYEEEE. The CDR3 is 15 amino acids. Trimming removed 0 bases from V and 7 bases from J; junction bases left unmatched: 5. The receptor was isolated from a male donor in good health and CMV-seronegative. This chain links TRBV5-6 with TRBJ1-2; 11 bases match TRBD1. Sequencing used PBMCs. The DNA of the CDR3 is TGTGCCAGCAGCTTGGTCGGACAGGGGGCTCCTGGCTACACCTTC. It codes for CASSLVGQGAPGYTF.